This entry lists 21 T cell receptor beta chains sequenced from one sample in a study of blood T cell repertoires in COVID-19. TCRdb's copy holds only in-frame clones and misses some; the assay was immunoSEQ multiplex PCR. Of some 230,000 clones in the sample, approximately 80% are singletons; the top ten hold 14% to 15%. Sequenced: PBMCs or T cells enriched from blood (not recorded which). These receptors all stem from a man aged 40-50 years who had recovered from COVID-19.

The chain combines TRBV6-6 with TRBJ2-5; 8 bases line up with TRBD2. Trimming took 0 bases from V and 4 from J; bases not matched to a gene: 7. The germline gives CDR1 MNHNY, CDR2 SVGAGI (reference sequence). The length of the CDR3 is 16 residues. CDR3 DNA: TGTGCCAGCAGTTACTCGACGGGGGGGCGGGTAGAGACCCAGTACTTC. Its translation: CASSYSTGGRVETQYF.

J is TRBJ1-2 and V is TRBV4-2; maybe TRBD1 (6 bases). Germline V gene lookup returns CDR1 LGHNA and CDR2 YNFKEQ. V was shortened by 2 bases and J by 2 bases, with 12 bases between the two germline ends. The CDR3 has 15 residues. CDR3 protein: CASSQPTGSNYGYTF. The CDR3 nucleotides read TGTGCCAGCAGCCAACCAACAGGGTCCAACTATGGCTACACCTTC.

V gene TRBV29-1 combines with J gene TRBJ2-3; D is perhaps TRBD2 (6 bases). CDR1 and CDR2 from the germline V gene are SQVTM and ANQGSEA. The CDR3 has 13 amino acids. Trimming took 5 bases from V and 2 from J, leaving 11 bases between them. CDR3 coding DNA: TGCAGCGTTAGGTCTAGCGCCACAGATACGCAGTATTTT. Translated: CSVRSSATDTQYF.

Concerning this clone itself: Distinct nucleotide sequences in the sample also encode this CDR3. This chain uses TRBV7-9 with TRBJ1-5; D is ambiguous. V was pared by 2 bases and J by 4 bases, with 3 bases between. Germline CDR1 reads SEHNR; CDR2 reads FQNEAQ (reference sequence). CDR3 length equals 12 residues. The CDR3 nucleotides read TGTGCCAGCAGCTTACCTAATCAGCCCCAGCATTTT. Translated: CASSLPNQPQHF.

A note on this clone: The sample carries other DNA sequences with the same CDR3. The rearrangement uses TRBV18 and TRBJ2-5, with 8 positions matching TRBD2. From germline, CDR1 is KGHSH and CDR2 LQKENI. The CDR3 runs 14 residues. Losses at the gene ends were 2 bases for V and 1 base for J; bases not matched to a gene: 0. The CDR3 loop reads CASSPTSGQETQYF. In nucleotides, the CDR3 is TGTGCCAGCTCACCAACTAGCGGCCAAGAGACCCAGTACTTC.

This chain joins TRBV3-1 (or the pseudogene TRBV3-2) and TRBJ1-2; D is ambiguous. The CDR3 totals 15 residues. Germline CDR1 LGHDT, CDR2 YNNKEL (reference sequence). V lost 1 base and J lost 3, with 12 bases in between. CDR3 sequence (DNA): TGTGCCAGCAGCCAAGCTCTCTGGCCTTACTATGGCTACACCTTC. Residues: CASSQALWPYYGYTF.

This clone was counted only a few times. CDR3 residues: CASISRGSAGYTF. The CDR3, as DNA: TGTGCCAGCATCAGTCGGGGGTCGGCAGGCTACACCTTC. V is TRBV28 and J is TRBJ1-2, with D maybe TRBD1 (5 bases). V lost 7 bases and J 8 bases, leaving 17 bases between the germline ends. This CDR3 has 13 amino acids. CDR1 and CDR2 (germline): MDHEN, SYDVKM.

This chain links TRBV6-5 with TRBJ1-4, with D hard to call. Per germline, CDR1 MNHEY and CDR2 SVGAGI. The CDR3 sequence is 12 residues long. V was pared by 6 bases and J by 5 bases, with 7 bases between. Here the CDR3 reads CASRSRNEKLFF. The CDR3 bases are TGTGCCAGCAGGTCGAGAAATGAAAAACTGTTTTTT.

This clone has a handful of counts. The chain is built from TRBV20-1 and TRBJ1-2; D unresolved. The CDR3 consists of 10 residues. The V and J ends lost 3 bases and 7 bases respectively, with 6 bases between them. CDR1 and CDR2 from the germline V gene are DFQATT and SNEGSKA (reference sequence). The CDR3 DNA follows: TGCAGTGCTAGCGGGGTTGGCTACACCTTC. This sequence encodes CSASGVGYTF.

The chain uses TRBV9 and TRBJ2-1, with 11 bases lining up with TRBD2. This CDR3 contains 15 residues. The J segment lost 9 bases and the V segment lost 0 bases, leaving 5 bases of the junction unmatched. CDR1 and CDR2 (germline): SGDLS, YYNGEE. The CDR3 sequence: CASSVVAGGPGEQFF. CDR3 coding DNA: TGTGCCAGCAGCGTAGTAGCGGGAGGGCCGGGTGAGCAGTTCTTC.

The chain's CDR3 is CASSLSGGSGPETQYF. The CDR3 DNA sequence: TGTGCCAGCAGTTTGAGCGGGGGGTCTGGCCCGGAGACCCAGTACTTC. This chain joins TRBV27 and TRBJ2-5; 9 bases line up with TRBD2. With 3 bases clipped from V and 5 bases from J, the junction kept 10 bases outside the gene matches. CDR1 is MNHEY and CDR2 is SMNVEV in the germline V gene (reference sequence). The CDR3 extends over 16 amino acids.

The rearrangement links TRBV27 to TRBJ1-1, with TRBD1 matching 8 bases. J gave up 5 bases and V 5 bases, and 10 bases lay outside the gene matches. The CDR3 length is 15 residues. Germline V lookup: CDR1 MNHEY, CDR2 SMNVEV (reference sequence). The CDR3 coding sequence is TGTGCCAGCAGTACCCTCGGACAGGGCCAAACTGAAGCTTTCTTT. Amino acids: CASSTLGQGQTEAFF.

The V call is TRBV5-5, the J call TRBJ2-7; 10 bases align to TRBD1. Trimming at V came to 0 bases and at J to 1 base, leaving 4 bases not matched to a gene. In germline, CDR1 is SGHKS, CDR2 YYEKEE (reference sequence). The CDR3 sequence is 16 residues long. For the CDR3, the DNA is TGTGCCAGCAGCTTGGTGGGGACAGGGGCTTCCTACGAGCAGTACTTC. Translation: CASSLVGTGASYEQYF.

The chain recombines TRBV28 with TRBJ1-4; possible D gene TRBD1, 5 bases. Per germline, CDR1 MDHEN and CDR2 SYDVKM. The CDR3 is 13 amino acids. Trimming left V 8 bases short and J 7 bases short, with 14 bases between. The CDR3 sequence is CASLGGAGEKLFF. As DNA, the CDR3 is TGTGCCAGCTTGGGCGGGGCGGGTGAAAAACTGTTTTTT.

The chain combines TRBV7-2 with TRBJ2-5; maybe TRBD1 (5 bases). The germline V gene encodes CDR1 SGHTA and CDR2 FQGNSA. This CDR3 has 14 amino acids. V lost 1 base, J lost 9 bases, and 15 bases lay in between. CDR3 sequence: CASSLVGRVGAQYF. The CDR3 DNA reads TGTGCCAGCAGCTTAGTAGGCAGGGTAGGGGCCCAGTACTTC.

The genes are TRBV2 and TRBJ2-1, with D perhaps matching TRBD1 (5 bases). V shed 6 bases and J shed 7 bases, with 25 bases lying between them. Germline CDR1 and CDR2: SNHLY and FYNNEI. This CDR3 contains 17 residues. CDR3 sequence reads: CASSRSSGALIRNEQFF. The CDR3 DNA reads TGTGCCAGCAGCCGGAGCTCTGGGGCCCTGATTAGAAATGAGCAGTTCTTC. Full variable domain (missing parts from reference TRBV2 and TRBJ2-1): EPEVTQTPSHQVTQMGQEVILRCVPISNHLYFYWYRQILGQKVEFLVSFYNNEISEKSEIFDDQFSVERPDGSNFTLKIRSTKLEDSAMYFCASSRSSGALIRNEQFFGPGTRLTVL.

The J gene is TRBJ1-4, the V gene TRBV5-1; TRBD1 agrees at 7 bases. J was trimmed by 8 bases and V by 5 bases; bases with no gene match: 9. Germline V gives CDR1 SGHRS, CDR2 YFSETQ. The CDR3 spans 14 residues. CDR3 bases: TGCGCCAGCAGACTTTCAGGGGGGCGGGAAAAACTGTTTTTT. It specifies CASRLSGGREKLFF.

The gene calls are TRBV12-3 or TRBV12-4 and TRBJ1-2, with D perhaps matching TRBD1 (6 bases). Trimming left V 3 bases short and J 8 bases short, with 13 bases between. The CDR3 is 13 residues long. Here the CDR3 reads CASSFNREMGYTF. Here the CDR3 DNA reads TGTGCCAGCAGTTTCAACAGGGAGATGGGCTACACCTTC.

The chain combines TRBV7-6 with TRBJ2-2; D remains ambiguous. Germline loops: CDR1 SGHVS, CDR2 FNYEAQ. Trimming removed 7 bases from V and 7 bases from J, with 10 bases in between. The length of the CDR3 is 12 residues. CDR3 in amino acids: CASIGLNGELFF. The CDR3 DNA reads TGTGCCAGCATCGGTCTAAACGGGGAGCTGTTTTTT.

The chain recombines TRBV30 with TRBJ1-5; D remains unclear. The ends were cut back, 0 bases at V and 1 base at J, with 10 bases in the middle. This CDR3 spans 15 amino acids. Per germline, CDR1 GTSNPN and CDR2 SVGIG (reference sequence). The CDR3, as DNA: TGTGCCTGGAGTGTTGGGGAGGGCAGCAATCAGCCCCAGCATTTT. Translation gives CAWSVGEGSNQPQHF. The variable domain in full, completed from reference TRBV30 and TRBJ1-5, reads SQTIHQWPATLVQPVGSPLSLECTVEGTSNPNLYWYRQAAGRGLQLLFYSVGIGQISSEVPQNLSASRPQDRQFILSSKKLLLSDSGFYLCAWSVGEGSNQPQHFGDGTRLSIL.

The chain uses TRBV2 and TRBJ1-2; no clear D. The CDR3 has 15 amino acids. The V and J ends lost 4 bases and 4 bases respectively, with 16 bases between them. CDR1 SNHLY and CDR2 FYNNEI come from the germline V gene. CDR3 in amino acids: CASSARARSSYGYTF. CDR3 DNA: TGTGCCAGCAGTGCGAGGGCCAGGTCCTCCTATGGCTACACCTTC.